This T cell receptor (beta chain) appears in the sequencing data of a study of Ad26.COV2.S vaccination and SARS-CoV-2 variants. Study context: Once or twice, 56 days apart, Ad26.COV2.S was delivered intramuscularly. Broader study findings: Those who received the vaccine showed greater spike-specific TCR breadth than those given placebo. The analyses of TCR breadth and depth may have understated the size of total T cell responses.

As to treatment: 19 received Ad26.COV2.S at low or high dose, single or two shots; about 5 received placebo; per-sample allocation not given. Specimen acquisition occurred on day 63 following the initial vaccine or placebo injection. Germline assignment: CDR1 SEHNR and CDR2 FQNEAQ (reference sequence). CDR3 length: 13 amino acids. V was pared by 5 bases and J by 7 bases, with 14 bases between. Clones were sequenced by immunoSEQ multiplex PCR, and TCRdb holds only the in-frame ones, with some missing. The sample shows about 420,000 clones, around 87% of them seen only once. Note on this clone: The antigen remains unidentified.

The input for sequencing was peripheral blood, taken in a trial of Ad26.COV2.S vaccine versus placebo. The J gene is TRBJ1-1, the V gene TRBV7-9, with D hard to call. This clonotype originated in a person aged 18 to 59 who received the Ad26.COV2.S COVID-19 vaccine or a placebo. The CDR3 DNA reads TGTGCCAGCAGCGCCCCCCCGGCCCTTGAAGCTTTCTTT. Amino acids: CASSAPPALEAFF.